This entry is about one T cell receptor beta chain. Its antigen is not known. Each donor gave about 2.5 ml of peripheral blood. Germline CDR1 and CDR2: ENHRY and SYGVKD. This CDR3 spans 16 amino acids. This entry is derived from a study of monozygotic twins with inflammatory bowel disease. From its re-call of the 5' RACE reads, TCRdb lists each CDR3 protein once, without DNA. Here the sample table reports 300,000 to 400,000 distinct CDR3 sequences. Broader study findings: For IBD patients, clonotypes shared with others were fewer than for healthy twins, especially with disease activity. Between concordant and discordant twins, repertoire similarity failed to differ, a result that limited power may explain.

Sequenced material: blood. The genes are TRBV10-3 and TRBJ2-1; the D call from TCRdb, TRBD1, cannot be confirmed without DNA. This sequence was found in a human donor with ulcerative colitis or Crohn's disease, or a healthy co-twin of an affected twin (not recorded which). The CDR3 sequence: CAVGSLGQSSYNEQFF.